Here is one T cell receptor beta chain with its context. The antigen is unknown. The data were taken from a study of T-cell memory formation after mild COVID-19. Study background: Largely, TCR clusters stayed within a single donor.

Study-level findings and limits: CD4+ clones that contracted lay mainly in CM and EM; CD8+ ones lay in EMRA. While clones contracting from day 15 to 85 were balanced between CD4 and CD8, later expanders leaned CD4+.

V shed 2 bases and J shed 1 base, with 8 bases lying between them. The CDR3 is 15 amino acids. Looked up from germline, CDR1 is KGHSH and CDR2 is LQKENI. TCRdb used MiXCR to reprocess the 5' RACE reads, holding one entry per CDR3 protein. The sample has 450,000 to 650,000 distinct CDR3 sequences, approximately 19% seen once. The chain uses TRBV18 and TRBJ1-4; no clear D. This TCR was sampled from an adult woman who had mild COVID-19 (a few samples of this study predate the infection). Cell type and time point are not known. The specimen sequenced was PBMCs or a T cell subset sorted from them (not recorded which). The DNA for the CDR3 is TGTGCCAGCTCACCAGAGATGCAAACTAATGAAAAACTGTTTTTT. Translated, it gives CASSPEMQTNEKLFF.